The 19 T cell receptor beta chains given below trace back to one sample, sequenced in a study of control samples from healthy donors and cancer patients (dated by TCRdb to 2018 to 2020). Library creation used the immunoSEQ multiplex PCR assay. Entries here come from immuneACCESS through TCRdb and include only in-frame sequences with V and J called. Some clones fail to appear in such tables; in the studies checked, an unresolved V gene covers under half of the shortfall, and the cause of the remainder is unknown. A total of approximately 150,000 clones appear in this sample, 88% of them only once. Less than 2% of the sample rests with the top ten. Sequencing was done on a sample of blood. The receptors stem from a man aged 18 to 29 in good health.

CDR3 loop: CASSYPVGGGNQPQHF. The CDR3 bases are TGTGCCAGCAGTTACCCCGTTGGTGGGGGCAATCAGCCCCAGCATTTT. This chain connects TRBV6-5 to TRBJ1-5; D ambiguous. Trimming took 2 bases from V and 2 from J, leaving 13 bases between them. Germline V gene data show CDR1 as MNHEY and CDR2 as SVGAGI. This CDR3 region has 16 residues.

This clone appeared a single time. CDR3 nucleotide sequence: TGTGCCAGCAGCCAGGGGGAAAATCAGCCCCAGCATTTT. Translated: CASSQGENQPQHF. The chain is built from TRBV4-2 and TRBJ1-5, with D possibly being TRBD1 (5 bases). CDR1 LGHNA and CDR2 YNFKEQ come from the germline V gene. CDR3 length: 13 amino acids. With 3 bases removed from V and 4 bases from J, the gap between germline ends came to 7 bases.

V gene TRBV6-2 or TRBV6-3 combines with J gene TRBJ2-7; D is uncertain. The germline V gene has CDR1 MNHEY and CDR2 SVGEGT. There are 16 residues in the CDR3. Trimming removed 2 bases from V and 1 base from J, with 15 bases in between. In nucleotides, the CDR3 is TGTGCCAGCAGTTACGATCCAGCCAAACCGTCCTACGAGCAGTACTTC. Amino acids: CASSYDPAKPSYEQYF.

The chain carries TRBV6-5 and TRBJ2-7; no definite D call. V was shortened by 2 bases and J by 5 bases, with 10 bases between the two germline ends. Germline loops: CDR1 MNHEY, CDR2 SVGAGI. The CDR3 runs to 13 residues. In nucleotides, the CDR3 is TGTGCCAGCAGTTACAAGGTCGCGCACGAGCAGTACTTC. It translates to CASSYKVAHEQYF.

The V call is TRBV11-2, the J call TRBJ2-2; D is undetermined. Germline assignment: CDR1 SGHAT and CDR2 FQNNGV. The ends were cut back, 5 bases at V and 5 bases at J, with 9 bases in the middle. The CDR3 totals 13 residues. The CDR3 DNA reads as TGTGCCAGCAGCCGTTCTCAGACCGGGGAGCTGTTTTTT. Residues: CASSRSQTGELFF.

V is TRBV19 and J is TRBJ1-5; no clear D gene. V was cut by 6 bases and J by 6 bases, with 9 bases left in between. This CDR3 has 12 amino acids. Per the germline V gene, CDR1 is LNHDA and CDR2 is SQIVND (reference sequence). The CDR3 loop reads CASSVSGQPQHF. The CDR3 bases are TGTGCCAGTAGCGTGAGCGGTCAGCCCCAGCATTTT. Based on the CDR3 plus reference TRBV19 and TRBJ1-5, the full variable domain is DGGITQSPKYLFRKEGQNVTLSCEQNLNHDAMYWYRQDPGQGLRLIYYSQIVNDFQKGDIAEGYSVSREKKESFPLTVTSAQKNPTAFYLCASSVSGQPQHFGDGTRLSIL.

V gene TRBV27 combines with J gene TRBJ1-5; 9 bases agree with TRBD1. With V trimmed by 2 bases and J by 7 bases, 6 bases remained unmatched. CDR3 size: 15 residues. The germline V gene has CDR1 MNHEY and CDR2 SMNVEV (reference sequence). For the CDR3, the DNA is TGTGCCAGCAGTTTAGGGACAGGGCATGGGCAGCCCCAGCATTTT. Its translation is CASSLGTGHGQPQHF.

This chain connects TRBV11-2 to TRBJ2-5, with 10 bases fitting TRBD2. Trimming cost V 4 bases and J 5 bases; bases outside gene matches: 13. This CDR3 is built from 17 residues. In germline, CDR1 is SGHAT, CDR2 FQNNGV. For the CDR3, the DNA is TGTGCCAGCAGCTCAGGGGCCAGCGGGGGGGCGCGGGAGACCCAGTACTTC. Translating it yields CASSSGASGGARETQYF.

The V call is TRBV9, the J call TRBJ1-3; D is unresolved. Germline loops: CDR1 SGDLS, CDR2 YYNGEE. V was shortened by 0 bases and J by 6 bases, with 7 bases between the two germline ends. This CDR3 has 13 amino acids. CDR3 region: CASSVDGVNTIYF. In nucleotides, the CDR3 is TGTGCCAGCAGCGTAGATGGGGTAAACACCATATATTTT.

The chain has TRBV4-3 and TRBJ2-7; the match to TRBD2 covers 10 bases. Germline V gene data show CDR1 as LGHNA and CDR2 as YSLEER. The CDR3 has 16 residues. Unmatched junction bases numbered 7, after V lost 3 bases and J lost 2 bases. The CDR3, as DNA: TGCGCCAGCAGCCAGGACCTAGCGGGGGAAGCCTACGAGCAGTACTTC. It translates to CASSQDLAGEAYEQYF.

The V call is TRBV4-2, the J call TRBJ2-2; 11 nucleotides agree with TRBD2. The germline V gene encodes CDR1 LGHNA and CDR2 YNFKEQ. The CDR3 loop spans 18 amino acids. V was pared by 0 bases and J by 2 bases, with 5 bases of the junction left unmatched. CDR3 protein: CASSQDTSGGLNTGELFF. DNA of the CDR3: TGTGCCAGCAGCCAAGATACTAGCGGGGGATTAAACACCGGGGAGCTGTTTTTT.

CDR3 DNA sequence: TGTGCCAGCAGCGCCTTAGGTACAGGGATAAATGAAAAACTGTTTTTT. It specifies CASSALGTGINEKLFF. This chain connects TRBV7-9 to TRBJ1-4; the D gene is possibly TRBD1 (6 bases). The V end was cut by 5 bases, the J end by 5 bases, with 18 bases between. This CDR3 spans 16 amino acids. Germline lookup yields CDR1 SEHNR and CDR2 FQNEAQ (reference sequence).

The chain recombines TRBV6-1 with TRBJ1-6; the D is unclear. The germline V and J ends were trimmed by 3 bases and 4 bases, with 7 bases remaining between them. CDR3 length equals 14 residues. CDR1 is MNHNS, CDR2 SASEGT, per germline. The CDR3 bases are TGTGCCAGCAGTGAGGACGGTTATAATTCACCCCTCCACTTT. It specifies CASSEDGYNSPLHF.

The CDR3 is CASTPGGGGNQPQHF. The CDR3 nucleotides read TGTGCCAGCACCCCCGGGGGTGGGGGTAATCAGCCCCAGCATTTT. The V call is TRBV28, the J call TRBJ1-5; maybe TRBD1 (5 bases). V was cut by 7 bases and J by 4 bases, with 17 bases left in between. The CDR3 sequence is 15 residues long. CDR1 and CDR2 (germline): MDHEN, SYDVKM.

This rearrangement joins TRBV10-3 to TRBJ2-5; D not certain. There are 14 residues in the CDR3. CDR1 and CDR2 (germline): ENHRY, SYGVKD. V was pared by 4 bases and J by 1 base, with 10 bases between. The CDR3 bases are TGTGCCATCAGTGGCGGCCTTGTCCAAGAGACCCAGTACTTC. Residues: CAISGGLVQETQYF.

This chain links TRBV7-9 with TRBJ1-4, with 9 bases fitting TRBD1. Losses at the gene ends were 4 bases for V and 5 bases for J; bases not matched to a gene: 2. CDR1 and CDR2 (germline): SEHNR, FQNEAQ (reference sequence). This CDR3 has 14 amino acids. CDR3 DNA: TGTGCCAGCAGCTCGGGACAGGGAAATGAAAAACTGTTTTTT. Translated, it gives CASSSGQGNEKLFF. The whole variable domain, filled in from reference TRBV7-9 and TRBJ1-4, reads DTGVSQNPRHKITKRGQNVTFRCDPISEHNRLYWYRQTLGQGPEFLTYFQNEAQLEKSRLLSDRFSAERPKGSFSTLEIQRTEQGDSAMYLCASSSGQGNEKLFFGSGTQLSVL.

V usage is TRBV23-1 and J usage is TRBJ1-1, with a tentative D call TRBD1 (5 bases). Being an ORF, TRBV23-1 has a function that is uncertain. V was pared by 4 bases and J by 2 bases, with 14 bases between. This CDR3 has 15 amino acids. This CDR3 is CASSPPLRENTEAFF. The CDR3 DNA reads TGCGCCAGCAGTCCACCCCTCAGGGAAAACACTGAAGCTTTCTTT.

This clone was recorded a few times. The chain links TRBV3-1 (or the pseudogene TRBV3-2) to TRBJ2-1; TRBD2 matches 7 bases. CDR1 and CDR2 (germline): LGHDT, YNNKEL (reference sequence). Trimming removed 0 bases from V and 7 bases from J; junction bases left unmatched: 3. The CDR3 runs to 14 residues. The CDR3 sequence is CASSQDPGGNEQFF. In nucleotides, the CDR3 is TGTGCCAGCAGCCAAGATCCCGGGGGGAATGAGCAGTTCTTC.

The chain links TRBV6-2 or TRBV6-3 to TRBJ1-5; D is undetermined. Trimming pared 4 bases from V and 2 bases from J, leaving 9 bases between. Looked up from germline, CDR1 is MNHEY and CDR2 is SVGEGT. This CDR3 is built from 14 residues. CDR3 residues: CASSFSMGNQPQHF. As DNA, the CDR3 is TGTGCCAGCAGTTTTTCTATGGGCAATCAGCCCCAGCATTTT.